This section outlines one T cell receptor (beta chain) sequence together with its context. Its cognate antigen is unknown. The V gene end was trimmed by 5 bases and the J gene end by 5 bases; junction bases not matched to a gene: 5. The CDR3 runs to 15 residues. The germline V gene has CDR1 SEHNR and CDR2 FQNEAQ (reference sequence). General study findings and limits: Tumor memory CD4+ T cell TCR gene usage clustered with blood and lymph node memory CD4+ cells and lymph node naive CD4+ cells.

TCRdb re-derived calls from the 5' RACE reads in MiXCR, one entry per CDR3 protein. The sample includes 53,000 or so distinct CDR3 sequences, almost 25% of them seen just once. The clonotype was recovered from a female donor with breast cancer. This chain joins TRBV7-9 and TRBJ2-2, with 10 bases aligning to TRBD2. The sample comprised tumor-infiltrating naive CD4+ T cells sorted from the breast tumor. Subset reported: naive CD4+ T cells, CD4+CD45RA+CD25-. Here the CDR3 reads CASSLIAGGTGELFF. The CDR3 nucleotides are TGTGCCAGCAGCCTAATAGCGGGAGGTACCGGGGAGCTGTTTTTT.